This T cell receptor (beta chain) is from a study of T cells after yellow fever vaccination. Whole-study results and caveats: Clonotypes found in both CD4 and CD8 compartments made up a small share. Reappearing after the booster were most of the clones from primary vaccination (almost 97% CD4, 85% to 90% CD8). The secondary response was weaker but peaked faster, day 5 versus 15.

This CDR3 region has 15 residues. The germline V gene has CDR1 SGHRS and CDR2 YFSETQ. The V gene lost 0 bases and the J gene lost 4 bases, with 8 bases spanning the gap. This clonotype was observed a handful of times. What it recognizes is unknown. TCR cDNA, made by 5'RACE template switching, carried an added universal primer site and UMIs. TCRdb processed the 5' RACE reads anew with MiXCR; each CDR3 protein has one entry. The profile covers 120,000 or so distinct CDR3 sequences, with over 12% appearing a single time and roughly 44% taken by the ten largest. The starting material was CD8+ T cells sorted from PBMCs, obtained 5 days after the yellow fever booster vaccination. The sequence was collected from a man in his late teens or twenties who received the YFV17D yellow fever vaccine. The genes are TRBV5-1 and TRBJ2-6; a weak D match, TRBD2 (5 bases). The CDR3 nucleotides read TGCGCCAGCAGCTTGGTCGGGGTCGGGGCCAACGTCCTGACTTTC. Protein product: CASSLVGVGANVLTF.